These T cell receptor beta chains were read from a single sample in a study of spatial heterogeneity in lung cancer. Using its own MiXCR run on the 5' RACE reads, TCRdb lists one record per CDR3 protein. The sample carries around 9,800 distinct CDR3 sequences, approximately 8% recorded once. The material was lung tumor tissue, obtained at surgery. All receptors come from a female donor with early-stage non-small cell lung cancer. CDR3s include the opening cysteine and the closing phenylalanine or tryptophan. The D gene is left open where the match is weak. Size values are once, few and many counts, or a class for expanded clones, and some rows have none.

.	TRBJ1-1	many	TRBV4-1	CASSQVLTQGRAFF	TGCGCCAGCAGCCAAGTACTAACGCAGGGGCGGGCTTTCTTT
.	TRBJ1-3	many	TRBV5-1	CASSFFAPGAKGSGNTIYF	TGCGCCAGCAGCTTTTTTGCCCCAGGGGCGAAGGGCTCTGGAAACACCATATATTTT
.	TRBJ2-1	large	TRBV9	CASSPSGQGFSNEQFF	TGTGCCAGCAGCCCCTCCGGGCAGGGGTTTTCCAATGAGCAGTTCTTC
TRBD1	TRBJ1-1	many	TRBV30	CAWSTGTVNTEAFF	TGTGCCTGGAGTACAGGGACAGTGAACACTGAAGCTTTCTTT
.	TRBJ1-5	medium-sized	TRBV7-9	CASSLDASFNQPQHF	TGTGCCAGCAGCTTGGACGCATCTTTCAATCAGCCCCAGCATTTT
.	TRBJ2-7	many	TRBV27	CASRLSPTRASSYEQYF	TGTGCCAGCAGGTTGAGCCCGACTAGGGCGTCCTCCTACGAGCAGTACTTC
TRBD1	TRBJ1-6	few	TRBV6-6	CASSPPQGINSPLHF	TGTGCCAGCAGTCCACCACAGGGGATAAATTCACCCCTCCACTTT
TRBD1	TRBJ2-7	.	TRBV7-6	CASSIDDRGDEQYF	TGTGCCAGCAGCATCGACGACAGGGGCGACGAGCAGTACTTC
.	TRBJ2-6	many	TRBV5-1	CASSRTGRPSGANVLTF	TGCGCCAGCAGCAGAACCGGGAGACCCTCCGGGGCCAACGTCCTGACTTTC
.	TRBJ2-3	many	TRBV5-1	CASSFGPSTDTQYF	TGCGCCAGCAGCTTTGGACCATCCACAGATACGCAGTATTTT
.	TRBJ2-1	medium-sized	TRBV6-2/TRBV6-3	CASSLDSGPYNEQFF	TGTGCCAGCAGCCTGGACAGCGGCCCCTACAATGAGCAGTTCTTC
TRBD1	TRBJ2-7	few	TRBV7-9	CASSQRTGGGFYEQYF	TGTGCCAGCAGCCAACGGACAGGGGGCGGTTTCTACGAGCAGTACTTC
.	TRBJ2-2	many	TRBV18	CASSGTGELFF	TGTGCCAGCTCCGGAACCGGGGAGCTGTTTTTT
.	TRBJ2-4	many	TRBV10-2	CASTSQGFGAKNIQYF	TGCGCCAGCACCTCACAGGGATTTGGAGCCAAAAACATTCAGTACTTC
.	TRBJ2-1	many	TRBV5-4	CASSLQRGMEQFF	TGTGCCAGCAGCCTGCAGCGAGGGATGGAGCAGTTCTTC
TRBD1	TRBJ1-6	many	TRBV13	CASSLAGTGGGNSPLHF	TGTGCCAGCAGCTTAGCCGGGACAGGGGGTGGTAATTCACCCCTCCACTTT
TRBD1	TRBJ2-5	large	TRBV7-2	CASSPNRGKETQYF	TGTGCCAGCAGCCCTAACAGGGGCAAGGAGACCCAGTACTTC
TRBD2	TRBJ2-3	many	TRBV5-1	CASSSTLAGSTDTQYF	TGCGCCAGCAGCTCGACTTTAGCGGGGAGCACAGATACGCAGTATTTT
.	TRBJ2-5	many	TRBV5-1	CASSSTSLQETQYF	TGCGCCAGCAGCTCGACTAGTCTGCAAGAGACCCAGTACTTC
.	TRBJ2-5	few	TRBV20-1	CSARGGGGPRETQYF	TGCAGTGCTAGAGGGGGCGGGGGCCCCCGCGAGACCCAGTACTTC
TRBD2	TRBJ2-3	.	TRBV29-1	CSVEGGGAPDTQYF	TGCAGCGTTGAAGGCGGGGGGGCCCCAGATACGCAGTATTTT
.	TRBJ1-6	many	TRBV2	CASSDRRGSSYNSPLHF	TGTGCCAGCAGTGATAGACGGGGGAGCTCCTATAATTCACCCCTCCACTTT
.	TRBJ1-5	many	TRBV20-1	CSARQPYSNQPQHF	TGCAGTGCTAGGCAGCCCTATAGCAATCAGCCCCAGCATTTT
.	TRBJ2-2	many	TRBV6-6	CASSSSNTGELFF	TGTGCCAGCAGTTCCAGTAACACCGGGGAGCTGTTTTTT
TRBD2	TRBJ2-1	few	TRBV6-5	CASRYRTSGGYNEQFF	TGTGCCAGCAGATACAGGACTAGCGGGGGCTACAATGAGCAGTTCTTC
TRBD1	TRBJ2-7	many	TRBV20-1	CSMPTGQGSYEQYF	TGCAGTATGCCCACCGGACAGGGGTCCTACGAGCAGTACTTC
.	TRBJ1-1	many	TRBV29-1	CSVGDWGNTEAFF	TGCAGCGTTGGAGACTGGGGGAACACTGAAGCTTTCTTT
.	TRBJ1-6	many	TRBV10-3	CAIRNTSSYNSPLHF	TGTGCCATCAGAAACACGAGCTCCTATAATTCACCCCTCCACTTT
.	TRBJ2-7	many	TRBV3-1	CASSPSYGYSYEQYF	TGTGCCAGCAGCCCCAGCTACGGCTACTCCTACGAGCAGTACTTC
.	TRBJ2-5	.	TRBV29-1	CSVEGEETQYF	TGCAGCGTTGAAGGGGAAGAGACCCAGTACTTC
.	TRBJ1-3	many	TRBV6-1	CASKSSRGTIYF	TGTGCCAGCAAATCCTCCCGGGGCACCATATATTTT
.	TRBJ2-7	many	TRBV28	CASSYYEQYF	TGTGCCAGCAGTTACTACGAGCAGTACTTC
.	TRBJ2-5	many	TRBV29-1	CSAGGGTQYF	TGCAGCGCAGGAGGAGGGACCCAGTACTTC
TRBD1	TRBJ2-4	many	TRBV5-1	CASSLERTGATGNIQYF	TGCGCCAGCAGCTTGGAGAGGACAGGGGCCACCGGAAACATTCAGTACTTC
TRBD1	TRBJ1-3	.	TRBV7-2	CASSFGAQGADYSGNTIYF	TGTGCCAGCAGCTTCGGGGCTCAGGGGGCAGACTATTCTGGAAACACCATATATTTT
TRBD2	TRBJ2-3	many	TRBV20-1	CSARDVRGLDTQYF	TGCAGTGCTAGAGATGTGCGGGGGTTAGATACGCAGTATTTT
.	TRBJ2-3	many	TRBV3-1	CASSQVEDTQYF	TGTGCCAGCAGCCAAGTGGAAGATACGCAGTATTTT
.	TRBJ1-6	medium-sized	TRBV6-6	CASSYLGGENSPLHF	TGTGCCAGCAGTTACTTAGGGGGAGAGAATTCACCCCTCCACTTT
.	TRBJ1-1	.	TRBV20-1	CSAKQNRAPNTEAFF	TGCAGTGCCAAACAAAACAGGGCCCCAAACACTGAAGCTTTCTTT
.	TRBJ2-3	few	TRBV4-3	CASSQEWGQGRTDTQYF	TGCGCCAGCAGCCAAGAATGGGGTCAAGGGCGCACAGATACGCAGTATTTT
.	TRBJ2-5	medium-sized	TRBV20-1	CSASPGGPETQYF	TGCAGTGCCAGCCCCGGGGGCCCGGAGACCCAGTACTTC
.	TRBJ1-4	many	TRBV28	CASRTGFEKLFF	TGTGCCAGCAGAACAGGGTTTGAAAAACTGTTTTTT
TRBD2	TRBJ2-3	few	TRBV3-1	CASSQAPRGGYTDTQYF	TGTGCCAGCAGCCAAGCCCCGCGGGGGGGATACACAGATACGCAGTATTTT
.	TRBJ2-7	many	TRBV6-6	CASSYPPGTSDEQYF	TGTGCCAGCAGTTACCCCCCCGGGACCTCTGACGAGCAGTACTTC
TRBD2	TRBJ2-7	many	TRBV7-8	CASSPEKRGGSYEQYF	TGTGCCAGCAGCCCAGAAAAGCGGGGGGGCTCCTACGAGCAGTACTTC
.	TRBJ2-5	many	TRBV3-2	CASRSGGIETQYF	TGTGCCAGCAGATCAGGGGGTATCGAGACCCAGTACTTC
TRBD2	TRBJ2-2	many	TRBV15	CATSSVAGLVANTGELFF	TGTGCCACCAGCAGCGTAGCCGGACTAGTTGCGAACACCGGGGAGCTGTTTTTT
.	TRBJ1-1	many	TRBV12-3/TRBV12-4	CASQNQENTEAFF	TGTGCCAGCCAAAACCAGGAGAACACTGAAGCTTTCTTT
TRBD1	TRBJ2-1	many	TRBV28	CASSNEMGQNEQFF	TGTGCCAGCAGCAATGAGATGGGACAGAATGAGCAGTTCTTC
TRBD1	TRBJ2-4	few	TRBV20-1	CSAGRDRAKNIQYF	TGCAGTGCCGGGCGGGACAGGGCAAAGAACATTCAGTACTTC
.	TRBJ1-1	medium-sized	TRBV7-3	CASSPYKNTEAFF	TGTGCCAGCAGCCCTTACAAGAACACTGAAGCTTTCTTT
.	TRBJ1-2	many	TRBV7-2	CASSLDPGRSNYGYTF	TGTGCCAGCAGCTTAGACCCGGGACGGTCTAACTATGGCTACACCTTC
TRBD1	TRBJ2-5	many	TRBV15	CATLRTGEETQYF	TGTGCCACCCTACGGACAGGAGAAGAGACCCAGTACTTC
TRBD1	TRBJ1-1	many	TRBV2	CASSSVRQGRAFF	TGTGCCAGCAGCAGCGTCCGACAGGGAAGGGCTTTCTTT
.	TRBJ1-1	many	TRBV7-3	CASSRRAGSDTEAFF	TGTGCCAGCAGCCGGAGGGCAGGGAGTGACACTGAAGCTTTCTTT
.	TRBJ1-1	medium-sized	TRBV28	CASSPRTFENTEAFF	TGTGCCAGCAGTCCACGGACATTTGAGAACACTGAAGCTTTCTTT
.	TRBJ2-7	few	TRBV12-3/TRBV12-4	CASSSSYEQYF	TGTGCCAGCAGCTCCTCCTACGAGCAGTACTTC
TRBD2	TRBJ2-5	medium-sized	TRBV20-1	CSARDGTSGGQTQYF	TGCAGTGCTAGAGATGGGACTAGCGGGGGTCAGACCCAGTACTTC
TRBD1	TRBJ2-7	medium-sized	TRBV9	CASSPGQASYEQYF	TGTGCCAGCAGCCCGGGACAGGCCTCCTACGAGCAGTACTTC